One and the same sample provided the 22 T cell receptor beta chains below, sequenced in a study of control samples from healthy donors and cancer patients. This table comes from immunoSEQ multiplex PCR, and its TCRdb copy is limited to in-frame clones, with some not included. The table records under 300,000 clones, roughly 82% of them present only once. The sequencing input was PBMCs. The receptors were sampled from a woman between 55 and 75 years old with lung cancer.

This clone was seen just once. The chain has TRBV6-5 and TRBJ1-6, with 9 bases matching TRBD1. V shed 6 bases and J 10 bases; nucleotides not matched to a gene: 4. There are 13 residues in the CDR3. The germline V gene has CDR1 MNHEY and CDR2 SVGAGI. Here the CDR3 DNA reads TGTGCCAGCAGAGGGACAGGGATATCACCCCTCCACTTT. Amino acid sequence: CASRGTGISPLHF.

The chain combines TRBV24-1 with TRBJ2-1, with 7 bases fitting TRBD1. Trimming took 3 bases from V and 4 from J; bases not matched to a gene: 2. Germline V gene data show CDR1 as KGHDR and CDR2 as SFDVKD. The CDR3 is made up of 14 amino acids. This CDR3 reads CATSDDREYNEQFF. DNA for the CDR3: TGTGCCACCAGTGATGACAGGGAATACAATGAGCAGTTCTTC.

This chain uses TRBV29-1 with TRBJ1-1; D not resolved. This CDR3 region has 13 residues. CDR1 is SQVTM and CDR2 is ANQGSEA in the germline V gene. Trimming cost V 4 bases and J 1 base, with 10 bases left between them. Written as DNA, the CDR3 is TGCAGCGTTGTGGAACAGACGAACACTGAAGCTTTCTTT. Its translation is CSVVEQTNTEAFF. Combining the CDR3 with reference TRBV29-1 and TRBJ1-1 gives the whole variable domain SAVISQKPSRDICQRGTSLTIQCQVDSQVTMMFWYRQQPGQSLTLIATANQGSEATYESGFVIDKFPISRPNLTFSTLTVSNMSPEDSSIYLCSVVEQTNTEAFFGQGTRLTVV.

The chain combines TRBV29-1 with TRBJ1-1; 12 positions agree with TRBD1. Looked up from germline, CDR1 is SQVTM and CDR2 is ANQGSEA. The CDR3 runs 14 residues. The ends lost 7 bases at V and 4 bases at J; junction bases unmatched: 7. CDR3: CSARGQGAPTEAFF. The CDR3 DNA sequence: TGCAGCGCTAGGGGACAGGGGGCGCCCACTGAAGCTTTCTTT.

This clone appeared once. This CDR3 reads CASRAGARETQYF. The CDR3 bases are TGTGCCAGCAGGGCGGGAGCCAGGGAGACCCAGTACTTC. This sequence joins TRBV27 and TRBJ2-5; 7 positions agree with TRBD2. V trimming: 6 bases; J trimming: 5 bases; junction bases outside the gene matches: 6. The CDR3 is made up of 13 amino acids. CDR1 and CDR2 from the germline V gene are MNHEY and SMNVEV (reference sequence).

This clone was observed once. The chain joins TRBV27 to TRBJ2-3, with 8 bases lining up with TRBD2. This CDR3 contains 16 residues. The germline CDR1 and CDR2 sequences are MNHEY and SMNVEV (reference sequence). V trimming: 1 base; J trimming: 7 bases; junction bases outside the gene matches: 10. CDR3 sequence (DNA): TGTGCCAGCAGTTTATGGTCCGGGGGGGCCGCAAATACGCAGTATTTT. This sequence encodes CASSLWSGGAANTQYF.

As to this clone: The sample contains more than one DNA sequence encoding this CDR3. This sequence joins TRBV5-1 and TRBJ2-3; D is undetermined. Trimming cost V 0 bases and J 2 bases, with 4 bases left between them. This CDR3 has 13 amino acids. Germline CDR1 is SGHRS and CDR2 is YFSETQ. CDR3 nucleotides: TGCGCCAGCAGCTTGGAGGCCACAGATACGCAGTATTTT. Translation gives CASSLEATDTQYF. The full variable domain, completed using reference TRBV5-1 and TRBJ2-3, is KAGVTQTPRYLIKTRGQQVTLSCSPISGHRSVSWYQQTPGQGLQFLFEYFSETQRNKGNFPGRFSGRQFSNSRSEMNVSTLELGDSALYLCASSLEATDTQYFGPGTRLTVL.

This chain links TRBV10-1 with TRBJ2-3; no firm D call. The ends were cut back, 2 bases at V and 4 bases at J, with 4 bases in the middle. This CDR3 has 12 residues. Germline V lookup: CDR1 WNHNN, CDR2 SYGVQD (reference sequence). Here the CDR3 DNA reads TGCGCCAGCAGTGAGGCAGCAGATACGCAGTATTTT. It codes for CASSEAADTQYF.

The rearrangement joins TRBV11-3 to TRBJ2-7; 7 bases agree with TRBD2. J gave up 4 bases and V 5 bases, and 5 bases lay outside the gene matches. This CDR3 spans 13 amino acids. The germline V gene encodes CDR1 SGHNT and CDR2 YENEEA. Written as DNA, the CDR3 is TGTGCCAGCAGCCCGACTAGCTCTTACGAGCAGTACTTC. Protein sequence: CASSPTSSYEQYF. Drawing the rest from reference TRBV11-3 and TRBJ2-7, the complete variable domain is EAGVVQSPRYKIIEKKQPVAFWCNPISGHNTLYWYLQNLGQGPELLIRYENEEAVDDSQLPKDRFSAERLKGVDSTLKIQPAELGDSAVYLCASSPTSSYEQYFGPGTRLTVT.

The CDR3 loop reads CASKLSGDPTYGYTF. As DNA, the CDR3 is TGTGCCAGCAAGCTCTCTGGGGACCCGACCTATGGCTACACCTTC. The chain joins TRBV6-5 to TRBJ1-2; D possibly corresponds to TRBD1 (5 bases). Trimming removed 7 bases from V and 4 bases from J, with 19 bases in between. CDR3 size: 15 residues. In germline, CDR1 is MNHEY, CDR2 SVGAGI.

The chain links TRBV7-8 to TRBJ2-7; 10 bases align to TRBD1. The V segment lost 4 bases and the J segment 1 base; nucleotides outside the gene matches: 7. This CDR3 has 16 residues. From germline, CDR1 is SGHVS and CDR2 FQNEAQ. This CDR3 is CASSWGTGATSYEQYF. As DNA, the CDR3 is TGTGCCAGCAGCTGGGGGACAGGGGCAACATCCTACGAGCAGTACTTC.

CDR3 region: CASGLTDTQYF. The CDR3, as DNA: TGTGCTAGTGGTTTGACAGATACGCAGTATTTT. The V and J genes are TRBV12-5 and TRBJ2-3; the D is unclear. CDR1 is LGHNT, CDR2 FRNRAP, per germline. The CDR3 has 11 amino acids. Trimming left V 2 bases short and J 3 bases short, with 0 bases between.

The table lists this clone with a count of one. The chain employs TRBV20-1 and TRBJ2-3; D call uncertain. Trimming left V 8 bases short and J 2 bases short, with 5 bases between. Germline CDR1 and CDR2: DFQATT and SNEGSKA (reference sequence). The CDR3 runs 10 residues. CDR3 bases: TGCAGTCCGGCCACAGATACGCAGTATTTT. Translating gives CSPATDTQYF.

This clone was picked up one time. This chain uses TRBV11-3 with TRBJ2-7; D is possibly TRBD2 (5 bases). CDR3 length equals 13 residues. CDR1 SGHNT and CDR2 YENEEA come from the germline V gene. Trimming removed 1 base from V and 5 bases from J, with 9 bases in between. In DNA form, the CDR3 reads TGTGCCAGCAGCTTAGTGGCGGGCGACGAGCAGTACTTC. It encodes CASSLVAGDEQYF.

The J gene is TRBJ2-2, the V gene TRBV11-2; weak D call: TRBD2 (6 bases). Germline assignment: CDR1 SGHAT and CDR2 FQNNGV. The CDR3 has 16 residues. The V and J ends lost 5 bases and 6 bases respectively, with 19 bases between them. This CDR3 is CASSPYRGAVAGELFF. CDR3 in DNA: TGTGCCAGCAGCCCATACCGCGGGGCTGTCGCCGGGGAGCTGTTTTTT. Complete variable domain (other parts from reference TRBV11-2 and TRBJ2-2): EAGVAQSPRYKIIEKRQSVAFWCNPISGHATLYWYQQILGQGPKLLIQFQNNGVVDDSQLPKDRFSAERLKGVDSTLKIQPAKLEDSAVYLCASSPYRGAVAGELFFGEGSRLTVL.

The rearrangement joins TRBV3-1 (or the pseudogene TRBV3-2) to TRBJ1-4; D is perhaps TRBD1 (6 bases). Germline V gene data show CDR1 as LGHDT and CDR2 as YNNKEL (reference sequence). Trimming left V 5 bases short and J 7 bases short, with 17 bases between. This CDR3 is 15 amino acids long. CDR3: CASSLSRGGSEKLFF. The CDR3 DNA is TGTGCCAGCAGCTTAAGCAGGGGTGGGAGTGAAAAACTGTTTTTT.

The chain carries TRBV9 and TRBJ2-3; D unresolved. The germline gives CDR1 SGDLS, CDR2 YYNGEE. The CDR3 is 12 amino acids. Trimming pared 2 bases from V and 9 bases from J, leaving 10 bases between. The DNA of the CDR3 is TGTGCCAGCAGCGTGAGCCCCTTAACGCAGTATTTT. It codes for CASSVSPLTQYF.

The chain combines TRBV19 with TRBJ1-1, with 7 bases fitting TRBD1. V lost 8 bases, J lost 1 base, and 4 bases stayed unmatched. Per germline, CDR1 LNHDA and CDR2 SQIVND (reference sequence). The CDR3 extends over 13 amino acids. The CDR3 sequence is CASWDSPNTEAFF. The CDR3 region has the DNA TGTGCCAGTTGGGACAGCCCGAACACTGAAGCTTTCTTT.

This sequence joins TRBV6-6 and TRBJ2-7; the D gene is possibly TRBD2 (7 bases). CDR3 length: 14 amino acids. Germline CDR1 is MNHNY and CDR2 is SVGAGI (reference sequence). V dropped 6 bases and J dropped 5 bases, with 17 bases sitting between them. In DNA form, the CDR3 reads TGTGCCAGCAGCCCCGTGGGGGGGCGCAACGAGCAGTACTTC. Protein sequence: CASSPVGGRNEQYF.

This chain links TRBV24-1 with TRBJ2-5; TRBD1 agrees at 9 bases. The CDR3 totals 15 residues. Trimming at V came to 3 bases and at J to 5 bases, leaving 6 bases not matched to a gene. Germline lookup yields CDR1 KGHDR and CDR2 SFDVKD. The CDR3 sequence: CATSDIGQGKETQYF. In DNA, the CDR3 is TGTGCCACCAGTGATATAGGACAGGGGAAGGAGACCCAGTACTTC.

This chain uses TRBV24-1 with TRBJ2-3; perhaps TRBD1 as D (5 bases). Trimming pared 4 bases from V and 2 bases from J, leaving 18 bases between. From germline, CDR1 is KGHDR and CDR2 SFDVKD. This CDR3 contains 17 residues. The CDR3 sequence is CATSDSRQTDLTDTQYF. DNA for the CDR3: TGTGCCACCAGTGACTCCAGACAGACCGACCTCACAGATACGCAGTATTTT.

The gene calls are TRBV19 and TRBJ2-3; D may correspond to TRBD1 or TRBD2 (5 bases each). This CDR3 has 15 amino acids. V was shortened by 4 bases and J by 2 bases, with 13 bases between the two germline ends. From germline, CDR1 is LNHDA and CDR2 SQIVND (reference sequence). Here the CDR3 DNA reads TGTGCCAGTAGTACGGGACGGCGGAACACAGATACGCAGTATTTT. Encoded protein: CASSTGRRNTDTQYF.